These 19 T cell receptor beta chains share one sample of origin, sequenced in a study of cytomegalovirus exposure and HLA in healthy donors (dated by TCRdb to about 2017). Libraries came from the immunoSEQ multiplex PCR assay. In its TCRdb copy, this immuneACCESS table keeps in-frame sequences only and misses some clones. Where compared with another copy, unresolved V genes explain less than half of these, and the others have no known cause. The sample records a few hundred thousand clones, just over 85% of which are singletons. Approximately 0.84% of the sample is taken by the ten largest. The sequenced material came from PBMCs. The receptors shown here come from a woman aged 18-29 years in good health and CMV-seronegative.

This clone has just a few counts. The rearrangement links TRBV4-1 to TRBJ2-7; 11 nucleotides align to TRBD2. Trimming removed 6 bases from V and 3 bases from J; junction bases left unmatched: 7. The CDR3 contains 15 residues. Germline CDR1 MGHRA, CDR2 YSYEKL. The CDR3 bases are TGCGCCAGCAGGCCGACTAGCGGGACAGGCTACGAGCAGTACTTC. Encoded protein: CASRPTSGTGYEQYF.

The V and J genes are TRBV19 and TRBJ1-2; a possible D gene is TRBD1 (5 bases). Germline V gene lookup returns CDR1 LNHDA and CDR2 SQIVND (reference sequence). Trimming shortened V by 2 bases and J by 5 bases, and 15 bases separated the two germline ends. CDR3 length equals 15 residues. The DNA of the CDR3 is TGTGCCAGTAGTATAAACCCCGGACAAGCATATGGCTACACCTTC. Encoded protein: CASSINPGQAYGYTF. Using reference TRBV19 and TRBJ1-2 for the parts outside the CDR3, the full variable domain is DGGITQSPKYLFRKEGQNVTLSCEQNLNHDAMYWYRQDPGQGLRLIYYSQIVNDFQKGDIAEGYSVSREKKESFPLTVTSAQKNPTAFYLCASSINPGQAYGYTFGSGTRLTVV.

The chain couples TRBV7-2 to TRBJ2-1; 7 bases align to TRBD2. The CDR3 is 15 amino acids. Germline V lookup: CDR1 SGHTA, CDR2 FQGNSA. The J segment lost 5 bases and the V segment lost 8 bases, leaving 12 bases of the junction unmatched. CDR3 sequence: CASVPELGGHNEQFF. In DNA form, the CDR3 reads TGTGCCAGCGTTCCCGAGTTGGGAGGGCACAATGAGCAGTTCTTC.

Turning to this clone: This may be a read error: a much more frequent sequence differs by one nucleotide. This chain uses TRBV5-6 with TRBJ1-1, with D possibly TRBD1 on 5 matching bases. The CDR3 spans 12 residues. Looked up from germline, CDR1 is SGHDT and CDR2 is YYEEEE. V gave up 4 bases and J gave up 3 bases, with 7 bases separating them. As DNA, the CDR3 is TGTGCCAGCAGCCTAGGGGACACTGAAGCTTTCTTT. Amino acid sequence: CASSLGDTEAFF.

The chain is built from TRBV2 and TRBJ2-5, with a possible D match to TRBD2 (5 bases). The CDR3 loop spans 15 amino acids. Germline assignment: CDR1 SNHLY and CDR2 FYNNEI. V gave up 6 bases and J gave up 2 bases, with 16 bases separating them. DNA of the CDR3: TGTGCCAGCAGAACCAATCGGAGGCTGCAAGAGACCCAGTACTTC. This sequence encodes CASRTNRRLQETQYF.

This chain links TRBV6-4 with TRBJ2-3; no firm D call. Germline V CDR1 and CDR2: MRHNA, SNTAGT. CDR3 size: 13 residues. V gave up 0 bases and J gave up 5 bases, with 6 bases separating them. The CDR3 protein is CASSDSYGDTQYF. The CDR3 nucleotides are TGTGCCAGCAGTGACTCGTACGGAGATACGCAGTATTTT.

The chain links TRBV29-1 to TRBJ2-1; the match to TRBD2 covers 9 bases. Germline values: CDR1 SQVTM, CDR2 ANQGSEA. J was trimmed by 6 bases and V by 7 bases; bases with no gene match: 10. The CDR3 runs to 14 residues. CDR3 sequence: CSATKVAGVNEQFF. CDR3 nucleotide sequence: TGCAGCGCCACGAAAGTAGCGGGAGTCAATGAGCAGTTCTTC.

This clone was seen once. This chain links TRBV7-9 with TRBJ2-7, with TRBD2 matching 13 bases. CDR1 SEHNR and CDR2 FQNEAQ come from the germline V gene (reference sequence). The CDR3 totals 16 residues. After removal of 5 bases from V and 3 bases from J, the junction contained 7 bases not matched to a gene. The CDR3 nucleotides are TGTGCCAGCAGCACTGCCGGGACTAGCGGGAACTACGAGCAGTACTTC. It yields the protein CASSTAGTSGNYEQYF.

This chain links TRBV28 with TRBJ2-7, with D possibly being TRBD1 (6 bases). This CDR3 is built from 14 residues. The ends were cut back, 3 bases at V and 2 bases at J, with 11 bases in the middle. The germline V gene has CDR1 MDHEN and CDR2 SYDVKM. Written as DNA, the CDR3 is TGTGCCAGCAGTTTCCCAGGGGTCCCCTACGAGCAGTACTTC. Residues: CASSFPGVPYEQYF.

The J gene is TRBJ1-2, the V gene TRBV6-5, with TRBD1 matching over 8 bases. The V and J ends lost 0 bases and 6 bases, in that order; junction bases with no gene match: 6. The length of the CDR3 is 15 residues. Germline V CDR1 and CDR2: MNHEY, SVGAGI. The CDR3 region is CASSYSNRGANGYTF. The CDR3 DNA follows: TGTGCCAGCAGTTACTCTAACAGGGGGGCGAATGGCTACACCTTC.

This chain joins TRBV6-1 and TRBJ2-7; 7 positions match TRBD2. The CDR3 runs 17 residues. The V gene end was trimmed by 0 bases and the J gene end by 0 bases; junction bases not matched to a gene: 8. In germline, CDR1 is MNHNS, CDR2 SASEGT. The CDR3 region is CASSEASSTSDSYEQYF. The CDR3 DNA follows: TGTGCCAGCAGTGAAGCGTCTTCCACTAGCGACTCCTACGAGCAGTACTTC.

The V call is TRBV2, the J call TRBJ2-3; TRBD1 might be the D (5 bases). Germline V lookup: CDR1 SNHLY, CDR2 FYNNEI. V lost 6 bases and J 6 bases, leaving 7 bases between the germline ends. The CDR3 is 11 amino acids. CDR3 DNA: TGTGCCAGCAGGGGGCTGGATACGCAGTATTTT. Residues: CASRGLDTQYF.

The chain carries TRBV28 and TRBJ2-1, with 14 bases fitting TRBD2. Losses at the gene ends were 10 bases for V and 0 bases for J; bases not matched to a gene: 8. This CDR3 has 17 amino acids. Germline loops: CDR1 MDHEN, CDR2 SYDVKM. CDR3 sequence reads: CAIIGLAGGRSYNEQFF. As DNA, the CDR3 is TGTGCCATCATAGGACTAGCGGGAGGCCGCTCCTACAATGAGCAGTTCTTC.

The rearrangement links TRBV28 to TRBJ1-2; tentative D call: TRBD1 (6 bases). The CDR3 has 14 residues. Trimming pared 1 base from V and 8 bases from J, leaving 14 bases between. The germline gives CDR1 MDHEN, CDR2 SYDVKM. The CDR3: CASSLLAGAWGYTF. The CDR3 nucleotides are TGTGCCAGCAGTTTATTGGCAGGGGCCTGGGGCTACACCTTC.

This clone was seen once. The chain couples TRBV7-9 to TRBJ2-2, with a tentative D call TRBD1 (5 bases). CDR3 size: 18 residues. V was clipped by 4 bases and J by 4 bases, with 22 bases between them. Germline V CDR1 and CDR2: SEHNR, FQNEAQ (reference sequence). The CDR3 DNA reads TGTGCCAGCAGCTGGCAGAGTGGGCTAGGGGCTGTCACCGGGGAGCTGTTTTTT. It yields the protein CASSWQSGLGAVTGELFF.

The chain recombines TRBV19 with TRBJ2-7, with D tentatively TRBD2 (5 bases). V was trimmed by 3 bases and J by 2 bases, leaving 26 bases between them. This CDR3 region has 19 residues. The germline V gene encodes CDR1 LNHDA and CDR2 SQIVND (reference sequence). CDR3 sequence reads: CASSIEILTPGTNPYEQYF. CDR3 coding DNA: TGTGCCAGTAGTATCGAAATCCTAACTCCGGGAACGAACCCCTACGAGCAGTACTTC.

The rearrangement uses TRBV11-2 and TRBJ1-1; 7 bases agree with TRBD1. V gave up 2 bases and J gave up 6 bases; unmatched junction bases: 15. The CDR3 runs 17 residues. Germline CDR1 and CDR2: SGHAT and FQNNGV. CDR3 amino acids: CASSLLKGLGDRAEAFF. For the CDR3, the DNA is TGTGCCAGCAGCTTATTGAAGGGGCTGGGAGACAGGGCTGAAGCTTTCTTT.

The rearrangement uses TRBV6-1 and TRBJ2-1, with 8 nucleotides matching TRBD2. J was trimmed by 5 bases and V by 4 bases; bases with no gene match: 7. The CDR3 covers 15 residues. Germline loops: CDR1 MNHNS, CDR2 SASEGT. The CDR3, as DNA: TGTGCCAGCAGTGCTTGGAGCGGGAGCAACAATGAGCAGTTCTTC. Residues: CASSAWSGSNNEQFF.

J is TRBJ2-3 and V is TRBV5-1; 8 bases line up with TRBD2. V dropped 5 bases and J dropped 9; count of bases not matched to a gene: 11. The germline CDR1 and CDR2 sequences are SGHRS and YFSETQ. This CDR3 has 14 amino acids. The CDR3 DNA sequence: TGCGCCAGCAGTAGCGGGATAGACGGTTCGACGCAGTATTTT. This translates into CASSSGIDGSTQYF.